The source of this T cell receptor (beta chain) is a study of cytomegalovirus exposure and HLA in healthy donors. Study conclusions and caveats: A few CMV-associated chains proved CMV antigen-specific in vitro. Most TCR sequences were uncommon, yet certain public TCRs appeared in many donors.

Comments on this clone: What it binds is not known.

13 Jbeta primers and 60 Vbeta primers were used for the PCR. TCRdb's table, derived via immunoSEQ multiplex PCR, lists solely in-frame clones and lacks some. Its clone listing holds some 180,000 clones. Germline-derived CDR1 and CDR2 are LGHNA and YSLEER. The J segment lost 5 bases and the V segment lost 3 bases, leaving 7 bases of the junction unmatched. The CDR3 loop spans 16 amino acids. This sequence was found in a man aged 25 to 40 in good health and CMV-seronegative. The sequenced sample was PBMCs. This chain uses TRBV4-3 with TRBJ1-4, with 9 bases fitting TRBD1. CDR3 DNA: TGCGCCAGCAGCCAGGCCGCCGGGACAGGGAATGAAAAACTGTTTTTT. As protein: CASSQAAGTGNEKLFF.